These T cell receptor beta chains were read from a single sample in a study of blood T cell repertoires in COVID-19. The protocol was immunoSEQ multiplex PCR, while the TCRdb copy is restricted to in-frame clones and leaves out a portion. Of 250,000 to 300,000 clones listed, under 90% are singletons. Material: peripheral blood. These receptors all come from a man in his forties or fifties with acute or convalescent COVID-19. The CDR3 runs from the conserved cysteine through the conserved F or W. The D gene is left open where the match is weak. Rows may omit the clone size; those that give it use once, few, many or a size class.

abundance,v_gene,d_gene,len,j_gene,CDR3nt,CDR3aa
few,TRBV5-1,TRBD2,16,TRBJ2-3,TGCGCCAGCAGCAGCGCTTTCGGACTAGCTGCAGATACGCAGTATTTT,CASSSAFGLAADTQYF
NA,TRBV6-6,TRBD2,16,TRBJ2-2,TGTGCCAGCAGCCCCCGGACTAGCGGGGGGGGCGGGGAGCTGTTTTTT,CASSPRTSGGGGELFF
NA,TRBV30,TRBD1,15,TRBJ1-5,TGTGCCTGGAGTCCCACAGGGGAGGGCAATCAGCCCCAGCATTTT,CAWSPTGEGNQPQHF
NA,TRBV4-2,NA,15,TRBJ2-1,TGTGCCAGCAGCCCCGTGGGGGGCTCCTACAATGAGCAGTTCTTC,CASSPVGGSYNEQFF
once,TRBV5-6,TRBD1,16,TRBJ2-1,TGTGCCAGCAGCTTGGCCTTTCGGACAGGGCTCAATGAGCAGTTCTTC,CASSLAFRTGLNEQFF
NA,TRBV7-2,TRBD2,16,TRBJ2-5,TGTGCCAGCAGCTTAGCGACTAGCGGGGGTCAAGAGACCCAGTACTTC,CASSLATSGGQETQYF
NA,TRBV19,NA,16,TRBJ1-5,TGTGCCAGTAGTACTACCCCCTCCCCATTAACGGGGCCCCAGCATTTT,CASSTTPSPLTGPQHF
NA,TRBV30,TRBD1,14,TRBJ1-4,TGTGCCTGGAGTGCTAACAGGGGACGGGAAAAACTGTTTTTT,CAWSANRGREKLFF
NA,TRBV6-5,TRBD1,14,TRBJ1-5,TGTGCCAGCAGATCCGGACAGGGAGGACAGCCCCAGCATTTT,CASRSGQGGQPQHF
NA,TRBV24-1,NA,13,TRBJ2-3,TGTGCCACCCCTCGTGGAGGAACAGATACGCAGTATTTT,CATPRGGTDTQYF
NA,TRBV5-8,NA,13,TRBJ2-7,TGTGCCAGCAGCTTGACAGACGTCTACGAGCAGTACTTC,CASSLTDVYEQYF
NA,TRBV7-6,NA,15,TRBJ1-6,TGTGCCAGCAGCGAAGGGGCAGGGGAGAATTCACCCCTCCACTTT,CASSEGAGENSPLHF
NA,TRBV27,TRBD1,17,TRBJ1-5,TGTGCCAGCAGTCCCGGGTGGGGACAGGGAGGAAATCAGCCCCAGCATTTT,CASSPGWGQGGNQPQHF
NA,TRBV7-9,NA,15,TRBJ1-1,TGTGCCAGCAGCTTATCAGCGGGAGATAACACTGAAGCTTTCTTT,CASSLSAGDNTEAFF
NA,TRBV6-5,TRBD1,15,TRBJ2-7,TGTGCCAGCAGAACCAGGGGACAGGGGTCCTACGAGCAGTACTTC,CASRTRGQGSYEQYF
NA,TRBV5-4,TRBD1,14,TRBJ2-5,TGTGCCAGCAGCTGGGGACAGACACAAGAGACCCAGTACTTC,CASSWGQTQETQYF
once,TRBV5-5,NA,16,TRBJ2-6,TGTGCCAGCAGCTTGCCCCCGGGAGCTGGGGCCAACGTCCTGACTTTC,CASSLPPGAGANVLTF
once,TRBV24-1,NA,15,TRBJ2-3,TGTGCCACCAGTGATTCCGGACAGCGACTAGATACGCAGTATTTT,CATSDSGQRLDTQYF
NA,TRBV10-1,NA,13,TRBJ2-7,TGCGCCAGCTCCAGGGAGGAGGGGCTCGAGCAGTACTTC,CASSREEGLEQYF
NA,TRBV5-1,TRBD1,13,TRBJ2-7,TGCGCCAGCAGCTTGGAGGGGGCTCACGAGCAGTACTTC,CASSLEGAHEQYF
NA,TRBV6-5,TRBD1,15,TRBJ1-2,TGTGCCAGCAGCTCAGGGACAGGGCTAACCTATGGCTACACCTTC,CASSSGTGLTYGYTF
NA,TRBV5-4,TRBD1,12,TRBJ2-4,TGTGCCTCTATCGGGACAGAAAACATTCAGTACTTC,CASIGTENIQYF
NA,TRBV4-2,TRBD2,13,TRBJ2-7,TGTGCCAGCAGCCAGGGGGGGGCCTACGAGCAGTACTTC,CASSQGGAYEQYF
NA,TRBV6-5,NA,14,TRBJ2-1,TGTGCCAGCGCCAGGGATGGGGCCCCCAATGAGCAGTTCTTC,CASARDGAPNEQFF
NA,TRBV27,NA,15,TRBJ2-3,TGTGCCAGCAGCCCAGGGGGGAAAGTGGCAGATACGCAGTATTTT,CASSPGGKVADTQYF
NA,TRBV5-1,NA,14,TRBJ1-1,TGCGCCAGCAGCCCTTTTAAACTTGACACTGAAGCTTTCTTT,CASSPFKLDTEAFF
NA,TRBV30,NA,11,TRBJ2-5,TGTGCCTGGAGTCCAATGGAGACCCAGTACTTC,CAWSPMETQYF
NA,TRBV3-1/TRBV3-2,TRBD2,16,TRBJ2-1,TGTGCCAGCAGCCATCCCCTCCATGCGGGGGGTGATGAGCAGTTCTTC,CASSHPLHAGGDEQFF
NA,TRBV19,NA,15,TRBJ2-3,TGTGCCAGTAGTATCTTGAGCGGTTACACAGATACGCAGTATTTT,CASSILSGYTDTQYF
NA,TRBV7-9,NA,13,TRBJ2-5,TGTGCCAGCCTCCGGGATTACCAAGAGACCCAGTACTTC,CASLRDYQETQYF
NA,TRBV3-1/TRBV3-2,TRBD2,15,TRBJ2-3,TGTGCCAGCAGCCAAGATGGCCTAGCGGGGCCAACGCAGTATTTT,CASSQDGLAGPTQYF
NA,TRBV6-5,NA,14,TRBJ2-7,TGTGCCAGCAGTTATCGAGACACATCCTACGAGCAGTACTTC,CASSYRDTSYEQYF
NA,TRBV5-4,TRBD1,15,TRBJ1-2,TGTGCCAGCAGCTCCGGGACAGGGGAAGGCTATGGCTACACCTTC,CASSSGTGEGYGYTF
NA,TRBV6-4,TRBD2,15,TRBJ2-3,TGTGCCAGCAGTGATTCGGGGGGGGGAGCAGATACGCAGTATTTT,CASSDSGGGADTQYF
NA,TRBV7-2,NA,13,TRBJ2-7,TGTGCCAGCAACGTCGGACACTCTTACGAGCAGTACTTC,CASNVGHSYEQYF
NA,TRBV7-3,TRBD2,16,TRBJ2-2,TGTGCCAGCAGCTTATCAGCGGGGGGGAACACCGGGGAGCTGTTTTTT,CASSLSAGGNTGELFF
NA,TRBV5-5,NA,14,TRBJ1-1,TGTGCCAGCAGATCCGACACCATGAACACTGAAGCTTTCTTT,CASRSDTMNTEAFF
NA,TRBV24-1,NA,14,TRBJ2-3,TGTGCCACCAGTGATACACCGGGGACAGATACGCAGTATTTT,CATSDTPGTDTQYF
NA,TRBV6-5,NA,14,TRBJ1-3,TGTGCCAGCGGGAGCAGGGGCGCTGGAAACACCATATATTTT,CASGSRGAGNTIYF
NA,TRBV10-2,TRBD2,13,TRBJ2-2,TGCGCCGGCGGGACTAGCGGGGCCGGGGAGCTGTTTTTT,CAGGTSGAGELFF
NA,TRBV7-2,TRBD1,15,TRBJ2-5,TGTGCCAGCAGCCCCGACAGGGCCCCCCGGGAGACCCAGTACTTC,CASSPDRAPRETQYF
NA,TRBV3-1/TRBV3-2,TRBD2,15,TRBJ2-1,TGTGCCAGCAGCCAAGGGACTAGCGGCCACAATGAGCAGTTCTTC,CASSQGTSGHNEQFF
NA,TRBV5-5,NA,15,TRBJ1-4,TGTGCCAGCAGCTCTTCTCCTCCGAGCGGCGAAAAACTGTTTTTT,CASSSSPPSGEKLFF
NA,TRBV5-4,NA,16,TRBJ1-2,TGTGCCAGCAGCTTGGTGAGTGTAAGCCTTAACTATGGCTACACCTTC,CASSLVSVSLNYGYTF
NA,TRBV13,NA,16,TRBJ1-1,TGTGCCAGCAGCGCGGGGGGCGGTCTATTAGGGACTGAAGCTTTCTTT,CASSAGGGLLGTEAFF
NA,TRBV7-8,TRBD1,15,TRBJ1-6,TGTGCCAGCAGCCGGGACAGGGGGTTTGGGTCACCCCTCCACTTT,CASSRDRGFGSPLHF